This T cell receptor (beta chain) was identified during a study of Tregs in tolerant kidney transplant recipients. TCRdb's table, derived via immunoSEQ multiplex PCR, lists solely in-frame clones and lacks some. This listing includes approximately 52,000 clones. This CDR3 spans 15 amino acids. Per the germline V gene, CDR1 is SNHLY and CDR2 is FYNNEI. Trimming at V came to 5 bases and at J to 3 bases, leaving 2 bases not matched to a gene. A word on this clone: The sequenced fragment ends 3 residues before the CDR3 boundary, so the rest is inferred from the germline J gene.

This sequence originates from a human donor who received a combined kidney and bone marrow transplant. The sample consisted of CD4+ T cells from blood, taken before the transplant. The chain carries TRBV2 and TRBJ2-5, with 14 nucleotides matching TRBD2. The CDR3 spells CASSRLAGGEETQYF. Incomplete CDR3 DNA: TGTGCCAGCAGTCGACTAGCGGGAGGGGAAGAGACC.